Below are 16 T cell receptor beta chains sequenced from a single sample in a study of cytomegalovirus exposure and HLA in healthy donors. PCR employed 60 Vbeta and 13 Jbeta primers. TCRdb's table, derived via immunoSEQ multiplex PCR, lists solely in-frame clones and lacks some. In the table there are around 100,000 clones, 70% to 80% of which are singletons. Sequenced material: PBMCs. All receptors come from a man aged 50 to 60 in good health and CMV-seropositive.

This chain connects TRBV27 to TRBJ1-1, with a possible D match to TRBD1 (5 bases). V lost 2 bases to trimming and J lost 1 base, with 11 bases between them. The germline CDR1 and CDR2 sequences are MNHEY and SMNVEV (reference sequence). The length of the CDR3 is 15 residues. CDR3 sequence (DNA): TGTGCCAGCAGTTTAATAGGGGTGAGGAACACTGAAGCTTTCTTT. Amino acid sequence: CASSLIGVRNTEAFF.

This clone was counted only a few times. The CDR3 is CASSYGSLQEEQYF. CDR3 in DNA: TGTGCCAGCAGTTACGGGTCCCTCCAGGAAGAGCAGTACTTC. The rearrangement uses TRBV6-5 and TRBJ2-7; D call uncertain. The germline V gene has CDR1 MNHEY and CDR2 SVGAGI. V gave up 2 bases and J gave up 7 bases, with 15 bases separating them. The CDR3 is 14 residues long.

The chain joins TRBV15 to TRBJ1-1, with 7 bases identical to TRBD1. Per the germline V gene, CDR1 is LNHNV and CDR2 is YYDKDF (reference sequence). The CDR3 covers 13 residues. V lost 3 bases and J lost 8; bases outside the gene matches: 6. CDR3 amino acids: CATSSSPRGEAFF. The CDR3 DNA follows: TGTGCCACCAGCAGCTCCCCCAGGGGGGAAGCTTTCTTT.

There are a few counts of this clone. The chain employs TRBV5-6 and TRBJ2-1; 7 bases are shared with TRBD2. The J segment lost 10 bases and the V segment lost 4 bases, leaving 23 bases of the junction unmatched. Per germline, CDR1 SGHDT and CDR2 YYEEEE. The CDR3 covers 18 residues. As DNA, the CDR3 is TGTGCCAGCAGCCCTTCACTGATGCACACCGGGGAGGGAGGAGAGCAGTTCTTC. Translating gives CASSPSLMHTGEGGEQFF.

The sample holds a few counts of this clone. The V gene is TRBV5-4, the J gene TRBJ1-2; maybe TRBD1 (6 bases). The germline V gene has CDR1 SGHNT and CDR2 YYREEE (reference sequence). The CDR3 has 14 amino acids. V was cut by 0 bases and J by 5 bases, with 11 bases left in between. Written as DNA, the CDR3 is TGTGCCAGCAGCTTGGACAGGGACAATTATGGCTACACCTTC. Its translation is CASSLDRDNYGYTF.

To note about this clone: Other DNA sequences of this sample code for an identical CDR3. CDR3 in amino acids: CASSPTGRDTQYF. In DNA form, the CDR3 reads TGTGCCAGCTCGCCGACAGGGAGAGATACGCAGTATTTT. This chain joins TRBV18 and TRBJ2-3; TRBD1 matches at 7 bases. The CDR3 extends over 13 amino acids. J was trimmed by 5 bases and V by 6 bases; bases with no gene match: 5. Germline assignment: CDR1 KGHSH and CDR2 LQKENI. Full variable domain (outside the CDR3, taken from reference TRBV18 and TRBJ2-3): NAGVMQNPRHLVRRRGQEARLRCSPMKGHSHVYWYRQLPEEGLKFMVYLQKENIIDESGMPKERFSAEFPKEGPSILRIQQVVRGDSAAYFCASSPTGRDTQYFGPGTRLTVL.

This clone was counted a few times. This sequence joins TRBV7-7 and TRBJ2-1; TRBD2 aligns across 14 bases. The junction had 4 bases not matched to a gene; V was cut back by 5 bases and J by 4 bases. This CDR3 contains 16 residues. The germline CDR1 and CDR2 sequences are SSHAT and FNYEAQ (reference sequence). The CDR3: CASSLGLAGGYNEQFF. For the CDR3, the DNA is TGTGCCAGCAGCCTCGGACTAGCGGGGGGTTACAATGAGCAGTTCTTC. The full variable domain, rest sourced from reference TRBV7-7 and TRBJ2-1, is GAGVSQSPRYKVTKRGQDVTLRCDPISSHATLYWYQQALGQGPEFLTYFNYEAQPDKSGLPSDRFSAERPEGSISTLTIQRTEQRDSAMYRCASSLGLAGGYNEQFFGPGTRLTVL.

The chain combines TRBV18 with TRBJ1-1, with D tentatively TRBD1 (5 bases). V lost 2 bases and J 5 bases, leaving 12 bases between the germline ends. There are 14 residues in the CDR3. Germline-derived CDR1 and CDR2 are KGHSH and LQKENI. Here the CDR3 DNA reads TGTGCCAGCTCACCAGGGCAGGGTGGGACTGAAGCTTTCTTT. Translated, it gives CASSPGQGGTEAFF.

The gene calls are TRBV5-1 and TRBJ2-6, with a tentative D call TRBD2 (6 bases). The CDR3 length is 16 residues. CDR1 and CDR2 (germline): SGHRS, YFSETQ. With 4 bases removed from V and 0 bases from J, the gap between germline ends came to 11 bases. The CDR3 bases are TGCGCCAGCAGCGCGGGATCTTTCTCTGGGGCCAACGTCCTGACTTTC. This translates into CASSAGSFSGANVLTF.

The chain uses TRBV4-2 and TRBJ1-1; D is perhaps TRBD1 (6 bases). Germline V gene sequence: CDR1 LGHNA, CDR2 YNFKEQ. The CDR3 is 16 residues long. The V end was cut by 1 base, the J end by 0 bases, with 12 bases between. This CDR3 reads CASSQVWGRLNTEAFF. DNA for the CDR3: TGTGCCAGCAGCCAAGTTTGGGGGCGGTTGAACACTGAAGCTTTCTTT.

The genes are TRBV10-1 and TRBJ2-1; 10 bases are shared with TRBD1. Looked up from germline, CDR1 is WNHNN and CDR2 is SYGVQD (reference sequence). Losses at the gene ends were 6 bases for V and 8 bases for J; bases not matched to a gene: 7. This CDR3 spans 14 amino acids. The CDR3 DNA reads as TGCGCCAGCAGGGCCGGGACAGGGGAGGATGAGCAGTTCTTC. This sequence encodes CASRAGTGEDEQFF.

This CDR3 is CASSFHRGTGTDTQYF. CDR3 nucleotide sequence: TGTGCCAGCAGCTTTCACAGGGGCACGGGGACAGATACGCAGTATTTT. V usage is TRBV5-4 and J usage is TRBJ2-3; 7 bases are a match to TRBD1. This CDR3 is built from 16 residues. Losses at the gene ends were 2 bases for V and 3 bases for J; bases not matched to a gene: 9. CDR1 is SGHNT, CDR2 YYREEE, per germline (reference sequence).

This chain joins TRBV4-1 and TRBJ1-2, with a tentative D call TRBD1 (6 bases). The V and J ends lost 4 bases and 6 bases respectively, with 15 bases between them. Germline V gene sequence: CDR1 MGHRA, CDR2 YSYEKL. CDR3 length: 14 amino acids. As DNA, the CDR3 is TGCGCCAGCAGCCGGGTCAGGGACACGGATGGCTACACCTTC. It is translated as CASSRVRDTDGYTF.

The rearrangement joins TRBV11-3 to TRBJ2-2, with 9 bases identical to TRBD1. The germline V gene encodes CDR1 SGHNT and CDR2 YENEEA. The CDR3 length is 15 residues. The V gene end was trimmed by 4 bases and the J gene end by 8 bases; junction bases not matched to a gene: 8. The chain's CDR3 is CASSSLTGGDGELFF. DNA of the CDR3: TGTGCCAGCAGCTCCCTGACAGGGGGTGATGGGGAGCTGTTTTTT. The entire variable domain, with the rest obtained from reference TRBV11-3 and TRBJ2-2, is as follows: EAGVVQSPRYKIIEKKQPVAFWCNPISGHNTLYWYLQNLGQGPELLIRYENEEAVDDSQLPKDRFSAERLKGVDSTLKIQPAELGDSAVYLCASSSLTGGDGELFFGEGSRLTVL.

This sequence joins TRBV5-1 and TRBJ1-1; the D gene is possibly TRBD1 (5 bases). The CDR3 loop spans 15 amino acids. The V gene lost 1 base and the J gene lost 1 base, with 11 bases spanning the gap. CDR1 and CDR2 (germline): SGHRS, YFSETQ. The CDR3 DNA reads as TGCGCCAGCAGCTTGTTACCAGGGCCGAACACTGAAGCTTTCTTT. Encoded protein: CASSLLPGPNTEAFF. Together with reference TRBV5-1 and TRBJ1-1, the CDR3 gives the full variable domain: KAGVTQTPRYLIKTRGQQVTLSCSPISGHRSVSWYQQTPGQGLQFLFEYFSETQRNKGNFPGRFSGRQFSNSRSEMNVSTLELGDSALYLCASSLLPGPNTEAFFGQGTRLTVV.

The rearrangement joins TRBV15 to TRBJ1-1; D is uncertain. Germline lookup yields CDR1 LNHNV and CDR2 YYDKDF (reference sequence). This CDR3 contains 13 residues. Deletions cut 0 bases from V and 6 bases from J, with 8 bases between. The CDR3 is CATSRDTSAEAFF. The CDR3 nucleotides read TGTGCCACCAGCAGAGATACCTCAGCTGAAGCTTTCTTT.